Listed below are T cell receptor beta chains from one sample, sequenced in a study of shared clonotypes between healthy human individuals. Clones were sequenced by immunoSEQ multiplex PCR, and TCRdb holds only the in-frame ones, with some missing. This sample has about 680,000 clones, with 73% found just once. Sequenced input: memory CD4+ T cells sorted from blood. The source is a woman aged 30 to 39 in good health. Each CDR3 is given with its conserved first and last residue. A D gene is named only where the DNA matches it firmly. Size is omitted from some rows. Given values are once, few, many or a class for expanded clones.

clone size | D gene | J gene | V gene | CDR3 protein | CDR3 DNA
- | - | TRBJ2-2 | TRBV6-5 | CASSYPTRPGELFF | TGTGCCAGCAGTTACCCAACTAGACCCGGGGAGCTGTTTTTT
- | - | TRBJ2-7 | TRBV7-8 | CASSLVAGTPYEQYF | TGTGCCAGCAGCTTAGTTGCTGGAACCCCCTACGAGCAGTACTTC
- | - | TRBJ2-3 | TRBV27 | CASSLSKRTSTDTQYF | TGTGCCAGCAGCCTTTCAAAGAGGACTAGCACAGATACGCAGTATTTT
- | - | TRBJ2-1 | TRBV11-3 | CASSLAHYEQFF | TGTGCCAGCAGCCTCGCCCACTATGAGCAGTTCTTC
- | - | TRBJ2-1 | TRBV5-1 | CASSLDSALYNEQFF | TGCGCCAGCAGCCTTGATAGCGCGTTATACAATGAGCAGTTCTTC
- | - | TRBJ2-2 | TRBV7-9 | CASSLRAGPGELFF | TGTGCCAGCAGCTTACGGGCGGGACCCGGGGAGCTGTTTTTT
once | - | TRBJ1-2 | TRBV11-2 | CASSLTYGYTF | TGTGCCAGCAGCTTGACCTATGGCTACACCTTC
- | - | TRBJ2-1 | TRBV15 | CATSRGSESYEQFF | TGTGCCACCAGCAGAGGTAGTGAATCCTATGAGCAGTTCTTC
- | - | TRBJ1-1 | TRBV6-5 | CASSSNQGWYTEAFF | TGTGCCAGCAGTTCGAATCAGGGGTGGTACACTGAAGCTTTCTTT
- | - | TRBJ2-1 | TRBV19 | CATGDGGRNRDNEQFF | TGTGCCACCGGAGATGGTGGGAGGAATCGAGACAATGAGCAGTTCTTC
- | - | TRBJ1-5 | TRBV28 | CASSLHRVNQPQHF | TGTGCCAGCAGTTTGCACAGGGTCAATCAGCCCCAGCATTTT
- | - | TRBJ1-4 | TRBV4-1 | CASSPSGPSTTNEKLFF | TGCGCCAGCAGCCCCTCCGGGCCTAGTACGACTAATGAAAAACTGTTTTTT
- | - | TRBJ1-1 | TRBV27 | CASSPGWNTEAFF | TGTGCCAGCTCCCCGGGTTGGAACACTGAAGCTTTCTTT
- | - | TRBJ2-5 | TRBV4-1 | CASSQVYRPIETQYF | TGCGCCAGCAGCCAAGTTTACAGACCGATAGAGACCCAGTACTTC
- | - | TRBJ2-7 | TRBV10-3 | CAISESTGEREQYF | TGTGCCATCAGTGAGTCCACGGGGGAGCGGGAGCAGTACTTC
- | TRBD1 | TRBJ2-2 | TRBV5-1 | CASRWDSNTGELFF | TGCGCCAGCAGATGGGACAGCAACACCGGGGAGCTGTTTTTT
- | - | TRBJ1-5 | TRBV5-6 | CASSRRAARQPQHF | TGTGCCAGCAGCCGCAGGGCGGCAAGGCAGCCCCAGCATTTT
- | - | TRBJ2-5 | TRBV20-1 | CSARAEEQYF | TGCAGTGCTAGGGCGGAAGAGCAGTACTTC
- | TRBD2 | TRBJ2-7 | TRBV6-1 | CASSPLGRREGGYF | TGTGCCAGCAGCCCCTTGGGGAGGCGGGAGGGCGGGTACTTC
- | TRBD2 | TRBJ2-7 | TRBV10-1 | CASSEVLAGVYEQYF | TGCGCCAGCAGTGAGGTCTTAGCGGGAGTATACGAGCAGTACTTC
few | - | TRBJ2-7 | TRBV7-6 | CASSRTGPPGEQYF | TGTGCCAGCAGCCGGACGGGGCCTCCCGGCGAGCAGTACTTC
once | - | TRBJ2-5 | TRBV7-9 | CASSLRGQDQETQYF | TGTGCCAGCAGCTTAAGGGGTCAGGACCAAGAGACCCAGTACTTC
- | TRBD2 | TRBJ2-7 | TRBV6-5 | CASRKATSGPYEQYF | TGTGCCAGCAGAAAAGCGACTAGCGGGCCCTACGAGCAGTACTTC
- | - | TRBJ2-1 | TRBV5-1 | CASSLVGPADFYNEQFF | TGCGCCAGCAGCTTGGTGGGTCCAGCGGATTTTTACAATGAGCAGTTCTTC
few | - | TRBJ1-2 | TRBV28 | CASSQGTVYYGYTF | TGTGCCAGCAGTCAGGGGACCGTTTATTATGGCTACACCTTC
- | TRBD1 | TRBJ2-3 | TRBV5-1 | CASSLPGTGTSTDTQYF | TGCGCCAGCAGCTTGCCCGGGACAGGGACTAGCACAGATACGCAGTATTTT
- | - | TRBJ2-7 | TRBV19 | CASSNPIGQSYEQYF | TGTGCCAGTAGTAACCCCATCGGGCAATCCTACGAGCAGTACTTC